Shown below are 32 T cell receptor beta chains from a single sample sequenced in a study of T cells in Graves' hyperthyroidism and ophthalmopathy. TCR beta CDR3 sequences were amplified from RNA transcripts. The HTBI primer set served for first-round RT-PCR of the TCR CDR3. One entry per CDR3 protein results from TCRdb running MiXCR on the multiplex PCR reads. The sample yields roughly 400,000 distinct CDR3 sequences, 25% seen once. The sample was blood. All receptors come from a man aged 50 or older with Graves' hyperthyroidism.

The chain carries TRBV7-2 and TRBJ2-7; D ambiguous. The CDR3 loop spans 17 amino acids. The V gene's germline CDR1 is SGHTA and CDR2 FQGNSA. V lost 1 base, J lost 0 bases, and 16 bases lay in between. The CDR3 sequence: CASSLVTIGHSSYEQYF. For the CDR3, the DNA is TGTGCCAGCAGCTTAGTTACCATTGGTCACAGCTCCTACGAGCAGTACTTC.

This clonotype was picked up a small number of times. CDR3 amino acids: CASSAFGTQYF. In DNA form, the CDR3 reads TGTGCCAGCAGTGCCTTTGGGACCCAGTACTTC. The V call is TRBV27, the J call TRBJ2-5, with D unclear. V was pared by 5 bases and J by 7 bases, with 8 bases between. CDR3 size: 11 residues. The germline V gene encodes CDR1 MNHEY and CDR2 SMNVEV (reference sequence).

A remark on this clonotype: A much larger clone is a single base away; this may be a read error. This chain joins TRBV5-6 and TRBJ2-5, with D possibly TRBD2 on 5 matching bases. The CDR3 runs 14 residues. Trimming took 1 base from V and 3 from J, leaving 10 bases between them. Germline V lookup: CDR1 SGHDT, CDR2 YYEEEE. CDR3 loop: CASSLRFSEETQYF. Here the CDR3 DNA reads TGTGCCAGCAGCTTGCGGTTTAGCGAAGAGACCCAGTACTTC.

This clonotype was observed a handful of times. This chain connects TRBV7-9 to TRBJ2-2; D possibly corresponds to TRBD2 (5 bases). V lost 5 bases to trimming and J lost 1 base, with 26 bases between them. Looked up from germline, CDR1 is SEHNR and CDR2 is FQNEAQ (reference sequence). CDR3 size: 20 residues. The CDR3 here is CASSPTRGKLPEENTGELFF. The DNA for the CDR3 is TGTGCCAGCAGCCCGACCCGGGGAAAACTCCCTGAGGAGAACACCGGGGAGCTGTTTTTT.

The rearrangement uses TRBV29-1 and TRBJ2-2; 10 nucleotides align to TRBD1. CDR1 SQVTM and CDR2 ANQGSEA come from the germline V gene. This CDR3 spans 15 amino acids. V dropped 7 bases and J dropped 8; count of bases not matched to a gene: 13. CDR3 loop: CSARSGTGAVGELFF. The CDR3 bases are TGCAGCGCACGGTCGGGGACAGGGGCCGTGGGGGAGCTGTTTTTT.

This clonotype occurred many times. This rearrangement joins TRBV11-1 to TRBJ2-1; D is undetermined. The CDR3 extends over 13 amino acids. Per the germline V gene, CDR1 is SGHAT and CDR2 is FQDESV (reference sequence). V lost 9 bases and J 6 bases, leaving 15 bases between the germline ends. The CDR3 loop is CASKGRSLNEQFF. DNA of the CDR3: TGTGCCAGTAAGGGAAGGTCCCTCAATGAGCAGTTCTTC.

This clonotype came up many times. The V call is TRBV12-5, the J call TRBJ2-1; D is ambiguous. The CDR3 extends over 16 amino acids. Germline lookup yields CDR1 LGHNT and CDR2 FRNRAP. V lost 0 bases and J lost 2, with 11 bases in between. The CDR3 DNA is TGTGCTAGTGGTTTGGTAAACAGTAGGGCCTACAATGAGCAGTTCTTC. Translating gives CASGLVNSRAYNEQFF.

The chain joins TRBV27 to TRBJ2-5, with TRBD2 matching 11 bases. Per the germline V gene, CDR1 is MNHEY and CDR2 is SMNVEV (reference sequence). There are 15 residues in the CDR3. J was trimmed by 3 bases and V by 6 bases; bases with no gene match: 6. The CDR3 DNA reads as TGTGCCAGCAGGGGGATGGGACTAGCGGAAGAGACCCAGTACTTC. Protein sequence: CASRGMGLAEETQYF.

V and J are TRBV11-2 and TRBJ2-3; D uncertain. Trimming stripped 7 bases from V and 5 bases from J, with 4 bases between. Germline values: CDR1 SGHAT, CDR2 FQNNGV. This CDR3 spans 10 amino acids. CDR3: CASTVDTQYF. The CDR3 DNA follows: TGTGCCAGCACTGTAGATACGCAGTATTTT.

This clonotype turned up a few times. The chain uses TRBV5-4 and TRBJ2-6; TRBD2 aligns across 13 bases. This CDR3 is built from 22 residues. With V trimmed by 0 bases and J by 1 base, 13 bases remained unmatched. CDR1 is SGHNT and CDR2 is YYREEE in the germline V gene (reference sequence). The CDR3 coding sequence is TGTGCCAGCAGCTTGGGTGTAGGACTAGCGGGAGTTCCCCTTTCTGGGGCCAACGTCCTGACTTTC. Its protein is CASSLGVGLAGVPLSGANVLTF.

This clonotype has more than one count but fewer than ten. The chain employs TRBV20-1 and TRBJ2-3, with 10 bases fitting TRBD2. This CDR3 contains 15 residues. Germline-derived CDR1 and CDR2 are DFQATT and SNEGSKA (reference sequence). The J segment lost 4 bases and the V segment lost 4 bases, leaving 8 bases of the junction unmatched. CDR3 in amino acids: CSAISVSGRSDTQYF. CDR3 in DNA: TGCAGTGCTATATCGGTTAGCGGGAGGTCAGATACGCAGTATTTT.

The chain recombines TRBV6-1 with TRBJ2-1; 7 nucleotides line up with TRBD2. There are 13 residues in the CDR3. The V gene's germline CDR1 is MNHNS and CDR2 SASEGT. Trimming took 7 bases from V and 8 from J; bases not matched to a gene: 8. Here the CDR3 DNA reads TGTGCCAGCACCCACAATAGCGGGTATGAGCAGTTCTTC. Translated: CASTHNSGYEQFF.

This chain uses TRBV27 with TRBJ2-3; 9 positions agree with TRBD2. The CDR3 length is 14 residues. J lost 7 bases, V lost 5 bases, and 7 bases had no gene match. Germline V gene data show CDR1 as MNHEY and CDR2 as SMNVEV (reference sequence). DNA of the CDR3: TGTGCCAGCAGTCCTCTAGCGGGATGGAATACGCAGTATTTT. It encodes CASSPLAGWNTQYF.

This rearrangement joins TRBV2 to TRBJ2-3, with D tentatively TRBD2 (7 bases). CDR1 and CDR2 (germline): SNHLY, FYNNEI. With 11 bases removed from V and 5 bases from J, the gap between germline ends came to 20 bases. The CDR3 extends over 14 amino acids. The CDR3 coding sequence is TGTGCCTGGGGTGCGGGGGCCCTCGTAGATACGCAGTATTTT. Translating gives CAWGAGALVDTQYF.

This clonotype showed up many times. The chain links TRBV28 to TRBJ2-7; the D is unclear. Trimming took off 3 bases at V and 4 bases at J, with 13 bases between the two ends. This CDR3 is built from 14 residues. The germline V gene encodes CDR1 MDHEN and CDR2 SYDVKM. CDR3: CASSFAIGVYEQYF. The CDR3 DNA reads TGTGCCAGCAGTTTCGCCATTGGGGTGTACGAGCAGTACTTC.

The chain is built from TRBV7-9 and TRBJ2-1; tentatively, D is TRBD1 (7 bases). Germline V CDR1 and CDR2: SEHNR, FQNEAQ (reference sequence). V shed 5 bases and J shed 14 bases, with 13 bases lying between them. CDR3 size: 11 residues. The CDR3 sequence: CASSRQGGEFF. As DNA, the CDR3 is TGTGCCAGCAGCAGGCAGGGGGGTGAGTTCTTC.

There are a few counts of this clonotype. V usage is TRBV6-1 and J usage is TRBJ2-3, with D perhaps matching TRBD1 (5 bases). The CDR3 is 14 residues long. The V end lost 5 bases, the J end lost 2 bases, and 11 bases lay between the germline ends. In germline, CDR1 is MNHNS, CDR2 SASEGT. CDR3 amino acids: CASSRGSVTDTQYF. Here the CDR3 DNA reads TGTGCCAGCAGTAGGGGTTCTGTCACAGATACGCAGTATTTT.

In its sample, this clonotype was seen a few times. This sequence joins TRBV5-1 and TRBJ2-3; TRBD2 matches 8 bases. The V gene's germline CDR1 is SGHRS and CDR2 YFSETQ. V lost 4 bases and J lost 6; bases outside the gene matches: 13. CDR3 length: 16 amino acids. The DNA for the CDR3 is TGCGCCAGCAGCCCGACTGGCGGGAGGACCCGCGATACGCAGTATTTT. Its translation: CASSPTGGRTRDTQYF.

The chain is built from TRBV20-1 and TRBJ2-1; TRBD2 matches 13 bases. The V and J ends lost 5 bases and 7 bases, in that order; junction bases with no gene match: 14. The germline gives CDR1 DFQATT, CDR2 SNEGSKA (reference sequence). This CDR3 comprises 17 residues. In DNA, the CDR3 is TGCAGTGCTGCCCTCGCACTAGCGGGAGGGCCGGGAAATGAGCAGTTCTTC. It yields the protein CSAALALAGGPGNEQFF.

The CDR3 nucleotides are TGTGCCAGCAGCTTAAGGGCGAGCTACACCTTC. Translation gives CASSLRASYTF. The genes are TRBV7-2 and TRBJ1-2, with D hard to call. Germline V gives CDR1 SGHTA, CDR2 FQGNSA. V lost 2 bases to trimming and J lost 9 bases, with 7 bases between them. The CDR3 contains 11 residues.

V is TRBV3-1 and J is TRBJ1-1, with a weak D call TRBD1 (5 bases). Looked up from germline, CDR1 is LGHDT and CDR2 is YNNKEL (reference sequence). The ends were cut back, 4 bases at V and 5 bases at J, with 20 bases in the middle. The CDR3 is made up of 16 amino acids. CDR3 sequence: CASSRPPGAARTEAFF. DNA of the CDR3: TGTGCCAGCAGCCGACCACCCGGGGCAGCCCGGACTGAAGCTTTCTTT.

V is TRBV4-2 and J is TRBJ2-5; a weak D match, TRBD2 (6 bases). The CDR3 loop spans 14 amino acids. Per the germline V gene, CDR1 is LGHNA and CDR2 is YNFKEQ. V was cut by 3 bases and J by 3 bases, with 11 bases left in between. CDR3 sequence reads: CASSHGRGEETQYF. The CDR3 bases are TGTGCCAGCAGCCACGGGAGAGGGGAAGAGACCCAGTACTTC.

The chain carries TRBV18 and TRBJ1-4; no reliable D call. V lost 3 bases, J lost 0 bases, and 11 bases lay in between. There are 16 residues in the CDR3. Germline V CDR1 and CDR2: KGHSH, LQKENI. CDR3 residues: CASSPRPIATNEKLFF. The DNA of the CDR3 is TGTGCCAGCTCACCGAGGCCAATAGCAACTAATGAAAAACTGTTTTTT.

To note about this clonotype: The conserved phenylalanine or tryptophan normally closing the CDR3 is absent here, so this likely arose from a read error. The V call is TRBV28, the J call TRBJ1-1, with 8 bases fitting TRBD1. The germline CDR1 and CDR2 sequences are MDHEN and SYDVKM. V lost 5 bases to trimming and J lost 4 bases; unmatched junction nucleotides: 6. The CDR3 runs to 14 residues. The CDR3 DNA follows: TGTGCCAGCAGTGCCGGACAGGGAGGCACTGAAGCTTTCGTT. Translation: CASSAGQGGTEAFV.

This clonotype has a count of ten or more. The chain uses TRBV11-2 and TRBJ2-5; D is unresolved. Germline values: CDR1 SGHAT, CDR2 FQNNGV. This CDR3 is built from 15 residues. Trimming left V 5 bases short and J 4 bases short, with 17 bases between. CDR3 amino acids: CASSPRWPQLETQYF. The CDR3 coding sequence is TGTGCCAGCAGCCCCCGGTGGCCCCAGTTAGAGACCCAGTACTTC.

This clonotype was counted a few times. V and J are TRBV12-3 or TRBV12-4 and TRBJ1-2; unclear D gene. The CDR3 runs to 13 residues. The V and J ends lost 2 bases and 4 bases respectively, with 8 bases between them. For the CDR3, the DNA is TGTGCCAGCAGTTTATACTTGGGCTATGGCTACACCTTC. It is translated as CASSLYLGYGYTF.

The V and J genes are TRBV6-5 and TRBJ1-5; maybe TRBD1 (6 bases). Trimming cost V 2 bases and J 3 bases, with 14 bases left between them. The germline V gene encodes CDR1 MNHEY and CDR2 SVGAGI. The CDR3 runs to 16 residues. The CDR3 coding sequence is TGTGCCAGCAGTTACGGGGGAGGGGGAACCAATCAGCCCCAGCATTTT. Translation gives CASSYGGGGTNQPQHF.

CDR3 DNA sequence: TGCGCCAGCAGTAGACTAGCGGGAGGGCTGACCTACGAGCAGTACTTC. Translating it yields CASSRLAGGLTYEQYF. V and J are TRBV10-2 and TRBJ2-7; 14 nucleotides match TRBD2. Germline V gene data show CDR1 as WSHSY and CDR2 as SAAADI. This CDR3 spans 16 amino acids. V dropped 5 bases and J dropped 2; count of bases not matched to a gene: 5.

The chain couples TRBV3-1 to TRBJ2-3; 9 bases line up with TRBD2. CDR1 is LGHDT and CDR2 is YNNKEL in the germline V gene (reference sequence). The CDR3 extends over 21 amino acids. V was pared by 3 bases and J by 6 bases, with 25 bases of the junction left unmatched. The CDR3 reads CASSHPGEGSGRPTAWDTQYF. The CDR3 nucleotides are TGTGCCAGCAGCCACCCCGGGGAGGGTAGCGGGAGACCTACTGCGTGGGATACGCAGTATTTT.

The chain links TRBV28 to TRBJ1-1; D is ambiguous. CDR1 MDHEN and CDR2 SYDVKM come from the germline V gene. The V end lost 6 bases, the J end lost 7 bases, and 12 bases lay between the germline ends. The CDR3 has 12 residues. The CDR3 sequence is CASSPRNDEAFF. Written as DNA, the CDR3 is TGTGCCAGCAGCCCGAGGAACGATGAAGCTTTCTTT.

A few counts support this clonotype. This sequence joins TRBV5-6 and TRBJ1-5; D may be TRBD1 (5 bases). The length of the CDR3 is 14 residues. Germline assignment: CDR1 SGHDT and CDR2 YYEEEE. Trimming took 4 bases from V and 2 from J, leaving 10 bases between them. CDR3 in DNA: TGTGCCAGCAGCAGGGGTTCGGGCAATCAGCCCCAGCATTTT. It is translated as CASSRGSGNQPQHF.

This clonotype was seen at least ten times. The chain's CDR3 is CASSLESGGNNEQFF. The CDR3 bases are TGTGCCAGCAGCTTAGAGAGCGGGGGGAACAATGAGCAGTTCTTC. The chain links TRBV11-2 to TRBJ2-1, with 9 bases matching TRBD2. V lost 0 bases and J lost 5; bases outside the gene matches: 2. Germline V gene lookup returns CDR1 SGHAT and CDR2 FQNNGV. The CDR3 is 15 residues long.